This T cell receptor (beta chain) stems from a study of shared clonotypes between healthy human individuals. Regarding the study as a whole: The genetic and exposure-history diversity represented was limited by few donors. The sharing of 4.5% to 5% of naive CD4 clonotypes was seen across a handful of donors. The study's rarefaction showed incomplete sorted-subset sequencing despite large depth.

CD8 cells regarded as naive lacked CD45RO, were positively chosen for CCR7, and omitted terminally differentiated effector memory CD45RA+ cells. Of note for this clone: Its antigen is as yet unknown.

Trimming cost V 5 bases and J 5 bases, with 13 bases left between them. This CDR3 has 14 amino acids. Germline-derived CDR1 and CDR2 are LNHDA and SQIVND (reference sequence). Researchers ran the assay at a deep level. Here immunoSEQ multiplex PCR was the method, and the copy in TCRdb shows in-frame clones only, minus some. The repertoire consists of about 870,000 clones, with 90% to 95% occurring once and the leading ten covering 24%. Sequencing was carried out using naive CD8+ T cells sorted from blood. This TCR was recovered from a man under 40 in good health. This chain uses TRBV19 with TRBJ1-5; D ambiguous. The CDR3 loop reads CASSRSVIHQPQHF. The CDR3 bases are TGTGCCAGTAGTCGATCTGTTATCCATCAGCCCCAGCATTTT.